These T cell receptor beta chains were read from a single sample in a study of shared clonotypes between healthy human individuals. Some clones are missing from TCRdb's copy, which holds only in-frame ones; the method was immunoSEQ multiplex PCR. The table includes roughly 500,000 clones, 81% detected once. Sample: PBMCs. The receptor set was obtained from a middle-aged woman in good health. Some clones in this sample may be carry-over from other donors' samples. CDR3s include the opening cysteine and the closing phenylalanine or tryptophan. Fields, in order: D gene, V gene, clone size, J gene, CDR3 protein, CDR3 DNA. The D gene is left open where the match is weak. Expanded clones are given a class, and other clones once, few, many or no size at all.

D: -; V: TRBV7-9; size: -; J: TRBJ2-6; CDR3: CASSPRAAGANVLTF; DNA: TGTGCCAGCAGCCCCCGGGCTGCTGGGGCCAACGTCCTGACTTTC
D: TRBD1; V: TRBV28; size: -; J: TRBJ1-5; CDR3: CASSPPGQGARWPQHF; DNA: TGTGCCAGCAGTCCTCCCGGACAGGGGGCGCGATGGCCCCAGCATTTT
D: -; V: TRBV5-1; size: few; J: TRBJ1-2; CDR3: CASSLDSYGYTF; DNA: TGCGCCAGCAGCTTGGACAGCTATGGCTACACCTTC
D: TRBD2; V: TRBV4-1; size: -; J: TRBJ2-7; CDR3: CASSQVGLAEPYEQYF; DNA: TGCGCCAGCAGCCAAGTAGGACTAGCGGAGCCCTACGAGCAGTACTTC
D: -; V: TRBV5-1; size: -; J: TRBJ2-2; CDR3: CASSLMAANTGELFF; DNA: TGCGCCAGCAGCTTAATGGCCGCGAACACCGGGGAGCTGTTTTTT
D: -; V: TRBV7-9; size: -; J: TRBJ2-7; CDR3: CASSLLQQNSYEQYF; DNA: TGTGCCAGCAGCTTACTCCAGCAGAACTCCTACGAGCAGTACTTC
D: TRBD1; V: TRBV5-1; size: -; J: TRBJ2-7; CDR3: CASSLVTGRWDEQYF; DNA: TGCGCCAGCAGCTTGGTGACAGGGCGGTGGGACGAGCAGTACTTC
D: TRBD1; V: TRBV6-1; size: many; J: TRBJ1-5; CDR3: CASSLQGGDQPQHF; DNA: TGTGCCAGCAGTCTACAGGGGGGGGATCAGCCCCAGCATTTT
D: -; V: TRBV5-6; size: -; J: TRBJ1-5; CDR3: CASSLAGASQPQHF; DNA: TGTGCCAGCAGCTTGGCCGGGGCAAGCCAGCCCCAGCATTTT
D: -; V: TRBV7-3; size: -; J: TRBJ2-5; CDR3: CASSLLYQETQYF; DNA: TGTGCCAGCAGCTTATTATACCAAGAGACCCAGTACTTC
D: -; V: TRBV28; size: few; J: TRBJ1-1; CDR3: CASSFYRVYTEAFF; DNA: TGTGCCAGCAGTTTTTACAGGGTATATACTGAAGCTTTCTTT
D: -; V: TRBV20-1; size: few; J: TRBJ2-1; CDR3: CSAIRAGEQFF; DNA: TGCAGTGCTATCAGGGCAGGTGAGCAGTTCTTC
D: TRBD1; V: TRBV7-8; size: -; J: TRBJ1-4; CDR3: CASSLAGQGESEKLFF; DNA: TGTGCCAGCAGCTTAGCGGGACAGGGAGAAAGTGAAAAACTGTTTTTT
D: -; V: TRBV30; size: once; J: TRBJ2-7; CDR3: CAWSGVVPLEQYF; DNA: TGTGCCTGGAGTGGAGTAGTTCCACTCGAGCAGTACTTC
D: -; V: TRBV15; size: -; J: TRBJ2-7; CDR3: CATSPRDSAYEQYF; DNA: TGTGCCACCAGCCCCCGGGACTCAGCCTACGAGCAGTACTTC
D: -; V: TRBV6-1; size: many; J: TRBJ2-7; CDR3: CASSGPSFGYEQYF; DNA: TGTGCCAGCTCTGGCCCATCGTTCGGGTACGAGCAGTACTTC
D: -; V: TRBV15; size: -; J: TRBJ2-5; CDR3: CATSRGRSQETQYF; DNA: TGTGCCACCAGCAGAGGCAGGTCCCAAGAGACCCAGTACTTC
D: -; V: TRBV5-1; size: few; J: TRBJ1-2; CDR3: CASSLEPGFGYTF; DNA: TGCGCCAGCAGCTTGGAGCCCGGGTTTGGCTACACCTTC
D: -; V: TRBV29-1; size: once; J: TRBJ1-1; CDR3: CSVNGGWGMNTEAFF; DNA: TGCAGCGTTAATGGGGGATGGGGCATGAACACTGAAGCTTTCTTT
D: -; V: TRBV5-1; size: -; J: TRBJ2-7; CDR3: CASSLGGTGNHEQYF; DNA: TGCGCCAGCAGCTTGGGGGGTACAGGGAACCACGAGCAGTACTTC
D: -; V: TRBV5-5; size: -; J: TRBJ2-5; CDR3: CASSLQGEETQYF; DNA: TGTGCCAGCAGCTTACAGGGTGAAGAGACCCAGTACTTC
D: -; V: TRBV6-5; size: -; J: TRBJ2-2; CDR3: CASSSTLDGELFF; DNA: TGTGCCAGCAGTTCAACCTTGGACGGGGAGCTGTTTTTT
D: -; V: TRBV1; size: -; J: TRBJ2-1; CDR3: CTSSQGLMASGYNEQFF; DNA: TGCACCAGCAGCCAAGGGCTGATGGCTAGCGGCTACAATGAGCAGTTCTTC
D: TRBD2; V: TRBV2; size: once; J: TRBJ2-7; CDR3: CASSEQGTSGYEQYF; DNA: TGTGCCAGCAGTGAACAAGGGACTAGCGGATACGAGCAGTACTTC
D: TRBD1; V: TRBV7-8; size: -; J: TRBJ2-2; CDR3: CASSSEGQGMITGELFF; DNA: TGTGCCAGCAGCTCGGAGGGACAGGGGATGATCACCGGGGAGCTGTTTTTT
D: TRBD2; V: TRBV2; size: -; J: TRBJ2-7; CDR3: CASRPGTSGRGPKYF; DNA: TGTGCCAGCAGACCTGGGACTAGCGGGAGGGGCCCTAAGTACTTC
D: -; V: TRBV27; size: -; J: TRBJ2-6; CDR3: CASSLTGRWANVLTF; DNA: TGTGCCAGCAGTTTAACAGGGCGCTGGGCCAACGTCCTGACTTTC
D: TRBD1; V: TRBV10-3; size: -; J: TRBJ2-7; CDR3: CAISSNTGTDSSYEQYF; DNA: TGTGCCATCAGCTCCAACACCGGGACAGATAGCTCCTACGAGCAGTACTTC
D: TRBD2; V: TRBV9; size: -; J: TRBJ2-1; CDR3: CASSVGVAGAYNEQFF; DNA: TGTGCCAGCAGCGTAGGGGTAGCGGGAGCCTACAATGAGCAGTTCTTC
D: -; V: TRBV30; size: -; J: TRBJ2-7; CDR3: CASRDTSYEQYF; DNA: TGTGCCTCCCGGGACACCTCCTACGAGCAGTACTTC
D: TRBD1; V: TRBV29-1; size: -; J: TRBJ1-1; CDR3: CSAWTGGTEAFF; DNA: TGCAGCGCTTGGACAGGGGGCACTGAAGCTTTCTTT
D: -; V: TRBV19; size: -; J: TRBJ1-5; CDR3: CASRGGGLGNQPQHF; DNA: TGTGCCAGTAGAGGCGGGGGGCTAGGAAATCAGCCCCAGCATTTT
D: TRBD1; V: TRBV28; size: -; J: TRBJ1-2; CDR3: CASSLTGVGYTF; DNA: TGTGCCAGCAGTCTCACAGGGGTTGGCTACACCTTC
D: -; V: TRBV15; size: -; J: TRBJ2-1; CDR3: CATSRQTQVDEQFF; DNA: TGTGCCACCAGCAGACAGACCCAAGTGGATGAGCAGTTCTTC
D: -; V: TRBV19; size: -; J: TRBJ1-2; CDR3: CASSIPQSYGYTF; DNA: TGTGCCAGTAGTATCCCACAGTCCTATGGCTACACCTTC
D: -; V: TRBV4-3; size: -; J: TRBJ1-4; CDR3: CASSQEPSRVGYNEKLFF; DNA: TGCGCCAGCAGCCAAGAGCCTAGTAGGGTGGGATATAATGAAAAACTGTTTTTT
D: TRBD2; V: TRBV10-3; size: -; J: TRBJ2-3; CDR3: CAISESAGGVSDTQYF; DNA: TGTGCCATCAGTGAGTCGGCGGGAGGGGTATCAGATACGCAGTATTTT
D: TRBD2; V: TRBV7-2; size: -; J: TRBJ2-3; CDR3: CASSLGLGVGTDTQYF; DNA: TGTGCCAGCAGCTTGGGACTAGGGGTCGGCACAGATACGCAGTATTTT
D: -; V: TRBV7-9; size: -; J: TRBJ2-7; CDR3: CASSFDSPIEQYF; DNA: TGTGCCAGCAGCTTTGACAGCCCTATCGAGCAGTACTTC
D: TRBD1; V: TRBV5-1; size: -; J: TRBJ2-7; CDR3: CASSLDRGQEQYF; DNA: TGCGCCAGCAGCTTGGACAGGGGGCAGGAGCAGTACTTC
D: TRBD2; V: TRBV5-1; size: -; J: TRBJ2-2; CDR3: CASSFLAGGTGELFF; DNA: TGCGCCAGCAGCTTTCTAGCGGGAGGCACCGGGGAGCTGTTTTTT
D: TRBD1; V: TRBV4-3; size: -; J: TRBJ2-3; CDR3: CASSQDWGQEITDTQYF; DNA: TGCGCCAGCAGCCAAGATTGGGGACAGGAGATCACAGATACGCAGTATTTT